The 11 T cell receptor beta chains reported below all come from one sample, sequenced in a study of shared clonotypes between healthy human individuals. Measured with immunoSEQ multiplex PCR; TCRdb has only the in-frame clones, and not every one. The table shows around 510,000 clones, with roughly four fifths occurring only once. The sample taken for sequencing was PBMCs. These receptors all stem from a woman in her forties in good health. Some clones in this sample may be carry-over from other donors' samples.

This clone was recorded a few times. The chain employs TRBV10-2 and TRBJ1-6; D is unresolved. Trimming removed 8 bases from V and 9 bases from J, with 17 bases in between. The CDR3 is 14 residues long. Germline V lookup: CDR1 WSHSY, CDR2 SAAADI. The CDR3, as DNA: TGCGCCAGCGCCGATCCCCATAGAGGTTCACCCCTCCACTTT. Protein: CASADPHRGSPLHF.

The V gene is TRBV6-1, the J gene TRBJ2-7, with 9 bases identical to TRBD2. The CDR3 totals 15 residues. CDR1 is MNHNS and CDR2 is SASEGT in the germline V gene. Losses at the gene ends were 6 bases for V and 0 bases for J; bases not matched to a gene: 6. CDR3 amino acids: CASRVTSGYSYEQYF. CDR3 DNA sequence: TGTGCCAGCAGGGTGACTAGCGGCTACTCCTACGAGCAGTACTTC.

This rearrangement joins TRBV10-1 to TRBJ2-1; a weak D match, TRBD1 (7 bases). CDR1 is WNHNN and CDR2 is SYGVQD in the germline V gene (reference sequence). There are 13 residues in the CDR3. V lost 6 bases and J 12 bases, leaving 18 bases between the germline ends. The CDR3 spells CASSPAQGGAQFF. Written as DNA, the CDR3 is TGCGCCAGCAGCCCCGCGCAGGGGGGCGCGCAGTTCTTC.

This clone was observed at least ten times. At the DNA level, this CDR3 is encoded by other sequences in the same sample as well. V is TRBV30 and J is TRBJ1-1, with D unclear. The germline CDR1 and CDR2 sequences are GTSNPN and SVGIG (reference sequence). Trimming removed 0 bases at V and 5 bases at J, with 10 bases between. The CDR3 covers 13 residues. CDR3 DNA sequence: TGTGCCTGGAGTGTAGTACTAGGAACTGAAGCTTTCTTT. Amino acids: CAWSVVLGTEAFF.

This clone was detected a few times. The CDR3 bases are TGTGCCAGCAGCAGGGACCTCAACACTGAAGCTTTCTTT. The encoded protein is CASSRDLNTEAFF. The rearrangement joins TRBV9 to TRBJ1-1, with D maybe TRBD1 (5 bases). V gave up 4 bases and J gave up 2 bases, with 9 bases separating them. Per germline, CDR1 SGDLS and CDR2 YYNGEE. The CDR3 runs to 13 residues.

This clone was picked up many times. V usage is TRBV5-1 and J usage is TRBJ2-1; 10 bases match TRBD2. Germline assignment: CDR1 SGHRS and CDR2 YFSETQ. The V and J ends lost 7 bases and 9 bases, in that order; junction bases with no gene match: 10. CDR3 length equals 14 residues. The CDR3 DNA is TGCGCCAGCCGATTCAGGACTAGCGGAAGTGAGCAGTTCTTC. Translated: CASRFRTSGSEQFF.

A remark on this clone: The identical CDR3 is also encoded by other nucleotide sequences in the sample. V usage is TRBV5-1 and J usage is TRBJ2-2; D is unclear. Germline V gene sequence: CDR1 SGHRS, CDR2 YFSETQ. The CDR3 contains 13 residues. V dropped 0 bases and J dropped 4 bases, with 4 bases sitting between them. The CDR3 sequence: CASSLEGTGELFF. The CDR3 DNA reads as TGCGCCAGCAGCTTGGAAGGCACCGGGGAGCTGTTTTTT.

The V and J genes are TRBV7-9 and TRBJ2-7; TRBD1 aligns across 10 bases. Germline assignment: CDR1 SEHNR and CDR2 FQNEAQ (reference sequence). V shed 5 bases and J 3 bases; nucleotides not matched to a gene: 4. The CDR3 loop spans 14 amino acids. The CDR3 DNA sequence: TGTGCCAGCAGCGGGCGGACAGGGGGCTACGAGCAGTACTTC. As protein: CASSGRTGGYEQYF.

The V and J genes are TRBV2 and TRBJ2-7; weak D call: TRBD1 (6 bases). The V end lost 6 bases, the J end lost 2 bases, and 14 bases lay between the germline ends. CDR1 is SNHLY and CDR2 is FYNNEI in the germline V gene. The CDR3 consists of 14 residues. This CDR3 is CASRGTPSPYEQYF. DNA for the CDR3: TGTGCCAGCAGAGGGACACCCTCCCCCTACGAGCAGTACTTC. Looking up the rest from reference TRBV2 and TRBJ2-7 gives the full variable domain: EPEVTQTPSHQVTQMGQEVILRCVPISNHLYFYWYRQILGQKVEFLVSFYNNEISEKSEIFDDQFSVERPDGSNFTLKIRSTKLEDSAMYFCASRGTPSPYEQYFGPGTRLTVT.

Points on this clone: The sample has other DNA sequences that encode this CDR3 too. The chain recombines TRBV5-1 with TRBJ2-6; no clear D. Germline V CDR1 and CDR2: SGHRS, YFSETQ. Trimming took 0 bases from V and 1 from J, leaving 8 bases between them. The CDR3 totals 16 residues. CDR3 in amino acids: CASSLDVGSGANVLTF. The CDR3 DNA is TGCGCCAGCAGCTTGGACGTCGGATCTGGGGCCAACGTCCTGACTTTC.

V is TRBV7-7 and J is TRBJ2-7, with D possibly called TRBD1 or TRBD2 (5 bases each). The CDR3 totals 15 residues. The germline V and J ends were trimmed by 5 bases and 2 bases, with 16 bases remaining between them. From germline, CDR1 is SSHAT and CDR2 FNYEAQ (reference sequence). The CDR3 here is CASSLRNGAPYEQYF. The CDR3 DNA reads TGTGCCAGCAGCCTCCGGAACGGGGCCCCCTACGAGCAGTACTTC. The full variable domain, completed using reference TRBV7-7 and TRBJ2-7, is GAGVSQSPRYKVTKRGQDVTLRCDPISSHATLYWYQQALGQGPEFLTYFNYEAQPDKSGLPSDRFSAERPEGSISTLTIQRTEQRDSAMYRCASSLRNGAPYEQYFGPGTRLTVT.